This T cell receptor (beta chain) was captured by sequencing in a study of cytomegalovirus exposure and HLA in healthy donors. Study conclusions and caveats: The records held CMV serostatus as the only immune exposure information. Common viral pathogens seemed to be connected with several of the most significant clusters, according to a later analysis.

PCR was performed using 60 Vbeta and 13 Jbeta primers. The data were produced by immunoSEQ multiplex PCR, yet TCRdb's version contains in-frame clones alone and is incomplete. This repertoire shows 100,000 to 150,000 clones, around 73% found once; its top ten account for around 1.6%. Remarks on this clone: Its antigen is as yet unknown.

The CDR3 sequence is 16 residues long. Germline V lookup: CDR1 LGHNA, CDR2 YNFKEQ. Deletions cut 1 base from V and 1 base from J, with 13 bases between. The receptor was derived from a female donor in good health and CMV-seronegative. Specimen: PBMCs. The chain employs TRBV4-2 and TRBJ1-1; the D gene is possibly TRBD1 (5 bases). CDR3 residues: CASSQAGGRRNTEAFF. The DNA for the CDR3 is TGTGCCAGCAGCCAAGCCGGGGGACGGAGGAACACTGAAGCTTTCTTT.